This T cell receptor beta chain is from a study of blood T cell repertoires in COVID-19. About the study: The United States, Italy and Spain provided the acute and convalescent COVID-19 samples. The cDNA or gDNA used as material had been derived from T cells, B-cell-depleted T cells, or PBMCs.

Per the original methods: Reference gene primer amplification gave nucleated cell count estimates. Assay: immunoSEQ multiplex PCR; the TCRdb copy retains only in-frame clones and omits some. V and J calls and clone size are copied from that table; D and trimming were computed from the DNA. Of roughly 220,000 clones listed, approximately 90% were seen once; the top ten hold roughly 5.7%. Germline V gene sequence: CDR1 LGHNA, CDR2 YSLEER. Trimming removed 0 bases from V and 1 base from J, with 18 bases in between. There are 18 residues in the CDR3. The clonotype was recovered from a man older than 75 with acute or convalescent COVID-19. The chain uses TRBV4-3 and TRBJ1-2; tentatively, D is TRBD1 (5 bases). The sequencing sample was made of peripheral blood. The CDR3 DNA sequence: TGCGCCAGCAGCCAAGATTGGGGGTATGGGACTATTAACTATGGCTACACCTTC. It codes for CASSQDWGYGTINYGYTF.